These 9 T cell receptor beta chains share one sample of origin, sequenced in a study of blood T cells in healthy people across ages. It was with a sample-barcoded 5' primer and a J-beta primer mix that a second PCR of roughly 7 to 12 cycles was run. TCRdb analysed the 5' RACE reads with MiXCR anew, one entry per CDR3 protein. This sample has 850,000 to 1,300,000 distinct CDR3 sequences, with 45% found just once. Sequences were obtained from blood. The receptors were sampled from an older woman in good health.

This clonotype was found a few times. The chain joins TRBV28 to TRBJ2-1; perhaps TRBD1 as D (6 bases). The V gene lost 4 bases and the J gene lost 0 bases, with 16 bases spanning the gap. This CDR3 is built from 17 residues. Germline V lookup: CDR1 MDHEN, CDR2 SYDVKM. CDR3: CASSYNRARSSYNEQFF. The CDR3 nucleotides read TGTGCCAGCAGTTACAACAGGGCCAGGAGCTCCTACAATGAGCAGTTCTTC.

The CDR3 bases are TGTGCCAGCAGTCCAGCGGGGGTCCGGAGGGCAGATACGCAGTATTTT. Protein sequence: CASSPAGVRRADTQYF. V gene TRBV7-2 combines with J gene TRBJ2-3, with 8 bases identical to TRBD2. Losses at the gene ends were 6 bases for V and 4 bases for J; bases not matched to a gene: 12. The CDR3 loop spans 16 amino acids. Germline lookup yields CDR1 SGHTA and CDR2 FQGNSA.

This clonotype was recorded a few times. The genes are TRBV27 and TRBJ1-2, with unresolved D. Trimming removed 5 bases at V and 2 bases at J, with 9 bases between. Germline-derived CDR1 and CDR2 are MNHEY and SMNVEV (reference sequence). The CDR3 covers 13 residues. The CDR3 DNA reads TGTGCCAGCAGTCACCGGGTCAACTATGGCTACACCTTC. It translates to CASSHRVNYGYTF.

The V gene is TRBV6-5, the J gene TRBJ2-3; maybe TRBD2 (6 bases). The CDR3 is 15 amino acids. V shed 6 bases and J shed 5 bases, with 18 bases lying between them. Germline V CDR1 and CDR2: MNHEY, SVGAGI. The CDR3 nucleotides are TGTGCCAGCAGCCGTAGCGGCGCCTCGGGAGATACGCAGTATTTT. Protein: CASSRSGASGDTQYF.

The chain uses TRBV10-2 and TRBJ2-1; 14 bases are shared with TRBD2. The trim removed 8 bases at V and 6 bases at J, leaving 3 bases unmatched. The CDR3 contains 14 residues. The V gene's germline CDR1 is WSHSY and CDR2 SAAADI. The CDR3 DNA sequence: TGCGCCAGCCTGACTAGCGGGAGGGGCAATGAGCAGTTCTTC. It specifies CASLTSGRGNEQFF.

V usage is TRBV28 and J usage is TRBJ2-5; 7 bases map to TRBD1. The V segment lost 3 bases and the J segment 11 bases; nucleotides outside the gene matches: 12. The CDR3 runs 14 residues. CDR1 MDHEN and CDR2 SYDVKM come from the germline V gene. The CDR3 nucleotides are TGTGCCAGCAGTTTTTCCGGACAGGCTGTGGAGCAGTACTTC. This encodes CASSFSGQAVEQYF.

This chain connects TRBV12-5 to TRBJ1-1; D remains unclear. Looked up from germline, CDR1 is LGHNT and CDR2 is FRNRAP. This CDR3 comprises 13 residues. V was cut by 6 bases and J by 4 bases, with 12 bases left in between. The CDR3 region has the DNA TGTGCTAGTGGCTCCGCCGGGAGCACTGAAGCTTTCTTT. Translation: CASGSAGSTEAFF.

This rearrangement joins TRBV20-1 to TRBJ2-1; tentatively, D is TRBD2 (5 bases). Germline CDR1 DFQATT, CDR2 SNEGSKA (reference sequence). V shed 1 base and J shed 0 bases, with 10 bases lying between them. This CDR3 is 15 amino acids long. The CDR3 sequence is CSARVRGSSYNEQFF. The CDR3, as DNA: TGCAGTGCTAGAGTCCGGGGTAGCTCCTACAATGAGCAGTTCTTC.

This chain uses TRBV7-6 with TRBJ2-1; no reliable D call. Trimming removed 4 bases from V and 0 bases from J, with 7 bases in between. CDR1 is SGHVS and CDR2 is FNYEAQ in the germline V gene. The CDR3 spans 14 residues. The CDR3 DNA reads as TGTGCCAGCAGCTCAACACACTCCTACAATGAGCAGTTCTTC. It is translated as CASSSTHSYNEQFF. Filled out from reference TRBV7-6 and TRBJ2-1, the complete variable domain reads GAGVSQSPRYKVTKRGQDVALRCDPISGHVSLYWYRQALGQGPEFLTYFNYEAQQDKSGLPNDRFSAERPEGSISTLTIQRTEQRDSAMYRCASSSTHSYNEQFFGPGTRLTVL.